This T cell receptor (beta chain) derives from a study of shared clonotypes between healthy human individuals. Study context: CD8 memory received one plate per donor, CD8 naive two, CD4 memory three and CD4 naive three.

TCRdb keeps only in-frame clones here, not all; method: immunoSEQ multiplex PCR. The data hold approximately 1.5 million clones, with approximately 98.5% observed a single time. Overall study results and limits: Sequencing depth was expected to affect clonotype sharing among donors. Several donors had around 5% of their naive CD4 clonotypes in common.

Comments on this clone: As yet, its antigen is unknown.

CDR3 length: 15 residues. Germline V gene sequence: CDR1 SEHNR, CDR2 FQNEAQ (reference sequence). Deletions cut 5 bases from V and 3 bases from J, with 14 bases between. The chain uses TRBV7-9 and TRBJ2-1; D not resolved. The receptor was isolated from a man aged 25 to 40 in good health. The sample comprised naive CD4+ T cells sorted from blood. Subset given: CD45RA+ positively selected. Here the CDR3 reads CASSRLADIYNEQFF. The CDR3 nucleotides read TGTGCCAGCAGCCGCTTGGCGGATATCTACAATGAGCAGTTCTTC.